This T cell receptor (beta chain) was documented in a study of T cell responses to AZD1222 COVID-19 vaccine. The CDR3 is 17 amino acids. Germline V CDR1 and CDR2: LGHNA, YNFKEQ. V gave up 0 bases and J gave up 8 bases; unmatched junction bases: 5. The assay was immunoSEQ multiplex PCR, and TCRdb's table has in-frame clones only and misses some. Counted here are 120,000 to 150,000 clones, just over 85% occurring once; the ten biggest clones make up about 3.5%. The V and J genes are TRBV4-2 and TRBJ2-1; 15 nucleotides agree with TRBD2. This sequence was found in an adult in good health. The sequencing used peripheral blood, collected on day 0 of AZD1222 vaccination. In nucleotides, the CDR3 is TGTGCCAGCAGCCAAGAAGGACTAGCGGGAGGGATGTATGAGCAGTTCTTC. Its translation: CASSQEGLAGGMYEQFF.